This is a list of T cell receptor beta chains from one sample in a study of technical replicates of blood from several donors. Here immunoSEQ multiplex PCR was the method, and the copy in TCRdb shows in-frame clones only, minus some. Of about 83,000 clones listed, roughly 90% are singletons. The sequenced material came from T cells isolated from PBMCs. The receptors were gathered from a human donor in good health. The conserved cysteine and the conserved F or W are not part of the CDR3 here. Each record gives: J gene, V gene, CDR3 protein.

TRBJ2-1,TRBV6-1,ASSEGYPGSYNEQF
TRBJ1-1,TRBV28,ASLLRQGEAF
TRBJ1-4,TRBV28,ASRGGGEKLF
TRBJ2-7,TRBV18,ASSPEGPGQGVGREQY
TRBJ2-2,TRBV11-2,ASRSRDRDTGELF
TRBJ2-1,TRBV7-6,ASSPLAGTGDEQF
TRBJ1-2,TRBV19,ASSIPGTGKLSQGYT
TRBJ2-5,TRBV5-4,ASIRQGDETQY
TRBJ1-2,TRBV6-5,ASTGGGINYGYT
TRBJ2-3,TRBV6-5,ASSYSTSGNTDTQY
TRBJ2-2,TRBV9,ASSGRQGGGELF
TRBJ1-2,TRBV27,ATSGYGYT
TRBJ1-5,TRBV28,ASRGDRERQPQH
TRBJ1-2,TRBV6-1,ASRNREGYGYT
TRBJ2-1,TRBV4-2,ASSQDKAASGRAYNEQF
TRBJ1-2,TRBV4-2,ASSQGRASVYGYT
TRBJ1-1,TRBV4-1,ASSLLEGSTEAF
TRBJ2-1,TRBV7-3,ASSAGQSSNEQF